Following are 7 T cell receptor beta chains from one sample sequenced in a study of blood T cells in healthy people across ages. Then a second PCR, running roughly 7 to 11 cycles, was carried out with a sample-barcoded 5' primer and a J-beta primer mix. TCRdb re-analysed the 5' RACE reads in MiXCR, keeping a single row per CDR3 protein. The sample lists about 640,000 distinct CDR3 sequences; around 31% were seen once. Sequencing was performed on blood. These receptors came from a woman of 80 years or more in good health.

The chain recombines TRBV5-1 with TRBJ2-3; D is possibly TRBD1 (5 bases). The CDR3 loop spans 16 amino acids. Germline V lookup: CDR1 SGHRS, CDR2 YFSETQ. The V end was cut by 1 base, the J end by 4 bases, with 16 bases between. This chain's CDR3 is CASSLWGGTGADTQYF. In nucleotides, the CDR3 is TGCGCCAGCAGCTTGTGGGGCGGAACGGGCGCAGATACGCAGTATTTT.

This clonotype was seen ten or more times. The V and J genes are TRBV3-1 and TRBJ2-7, with 8 bases aligning to TRBD1. The germline CDR1 and CDR2 sequences are LGHDT and YNNKEL (reference sequence). Unmatched junction bases numbered 8, after V lost 1 base and J lost 6 bases. The CDR3 loop spans 15 amino acids. The CDR3 reads CASSQAGQGLGEQYF. DNA for the CDR3: TGTGCCAGCAGCCAAGCCGGACAGGGCTTGGGCGAGCAGTACTTC.

A single count supports this clonotype. The chain is built from TRBV29-1 and TRBJ2-5; possible D gene TRBD2, 6 bases. The J call may be wrong; the DNA end is better matched by TRBJ2-7. Germline V gene sequence: CDR1 SQVTM, CDR2 ANQGSEA. The CDR3 extends over 14 amino acids. CDR3 protein: CSVEDPGEGYEQYF. CDR3 nucleotides: TGCAGCGTTGAAGATCCGGGGGAAGGCTACGAGCAGTACTTC.

This clonotype was seen at least ten times. V usage is TRBV15 and J usage is TRBJ1-4; D call uncertain. Deletions cut 1 base from V and 0 bases from J, with 6 bases between. The CDR3 is 15 amino acids. Germline CDR1 and CDR2: LNHNV and YYDKDF (reference sequence). The CDR3 DNA reads as TGTGCCACCAGCAGAGGGACCTCAACTAATGAAAAACTGTTTTTT. Protein: CATSRGTSTNEKLFF.

This clonotype was counted a few times. The chain joins TRBV7-2 to TRBJ1-5; no clear D. In germline, CDR1 is SGHTA, CDR2 FQGNSA. V lost 5 bases to trimming and J lost 8 bases, with 19 bases between them. The CDR3 is 15 residues long. The CDR3 is CASSMASLKREPQHF. CDR3 sequence (DNA): TGTGCCAGCAGCATGGCGAGCCTAAAGCGAGAGCCCCAGCATTTT. Looking up the rest from reference TRBV7-2 and TRBJ1-5 gives the full variable domain: GAGVSQSPSNKVTEKGKDVELRCDPISGHTALYWYRQSLGQGLEFLIYFQGNSAPDKSGLPSDRFSAERTGGSVSTLTIQRTQQEDSAVYLCASSMASLKREPQHFGDGTRLSIL.

Concerning this clonotype itself: A much more abundant neighbour one base away suggests this may be a read error. The J gene is TRBJ2-7, the V gene TRBV27; D may be TRBD2 (6 bases). Between the trimmed V and J ends, which lost 8 bases and 6 bases, there was a span of 11 bases. The CDR3 is made up of 11 amino acids. Per the germline V gene, CDR1 is MNHEY and CDR2 is SMNVEV (reference sequence). The CDR3 is CASAEGCEQYF. The CDR3 DNA follows: TGTGCCAGCGCGGAGGGTTGCGAGCAGTACTTC.

This clonotype was counted between two and nine times. A much larger clone lies one base from this, so it may be a read error. The V gene is TRBV5-1, the J gene TRBJ2-6; D unresolved. Germline V CDR1 and CDR2: SGHRS, YFSETQ. This CDR3 has 13 amino acids. The CDR3, as DNA: TGCGCCACCGGCCCCTTTAGGGCCAACGTCCCGACTTTC. This gives the protein CATGPFRANVPTF. Drawing the rest from reference TRBV5-1 and TRBJ2-6, the complete variable domain is KAGVTQTPRYLIKTRGQQVTLSCSPISGHRSVSWYQQTPGQGLQFLFEYFSETQRNKGNFPGRFSGRQFSNSRSEMNVSTLELGDSALYLCATGPFRANVPTFGAGSRLTVL.